This TCR beta chain was documented in a study of T-cell memory formation after mild COVID-19. Notes on the study in general: A balance of CD4 and CD8 characterized clones contracting day 15 to 85, whereas later expanders leaned CD4+. Mainly in CM and EM were contracting CD4+ clones; CD8+ were in EMRA.

One entry per CDR3 protein, called by TCRdb with MiXCR from the 5' RACE reads. This table has 110,000 to 150,000 distinct CDR3 sequences, 14% to 15% appearing once. Trimming pared 1 base from V and 2 bases from J, leaving 13 bases between. The germline gives CDR1 SQVTM, CDR2 ANQGSEA. The CDR3 totals 15 residues. This clonotype was detected a few times. What it binds is not known. The sample was PBMCs or a T cell subset sorted from them (not recorded which). V gene TRBV29-1 combines with J gene TRBJ2-3; D is unresolved. The TCR comes from an adult woman who had mild COVID-19 (a few samples of this study predate the infection). Cell type and time point are not known. CDR3: CSVEGLDKITDTQYF. DNA for the CDR3: TGCAGCGTTGAAGGCCTGGATAAAATCACAGATACGCAGTATTTT.